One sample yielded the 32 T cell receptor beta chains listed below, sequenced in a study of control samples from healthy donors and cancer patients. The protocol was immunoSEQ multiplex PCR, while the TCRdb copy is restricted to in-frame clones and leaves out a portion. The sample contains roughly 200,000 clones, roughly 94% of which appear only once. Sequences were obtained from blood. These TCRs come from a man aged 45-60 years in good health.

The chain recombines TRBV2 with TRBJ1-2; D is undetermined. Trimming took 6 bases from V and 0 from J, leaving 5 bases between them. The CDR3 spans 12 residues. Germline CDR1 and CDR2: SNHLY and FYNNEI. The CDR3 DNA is TGTGCCAGCAGACAGACTAACTATGGCTACACCTTC. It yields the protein CASRQTNYGYTF. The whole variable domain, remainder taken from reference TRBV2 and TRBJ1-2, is EPEVTQTPSHQVTQMGQEVILRCVPISNHLYFYWYRQILGQKVEFLVSFYNNEISEKSEIFDDQFSVERPDGSNFTLKIRSTKLEDSAMYFCASRQTNYGYTFGSGTRLTVV.

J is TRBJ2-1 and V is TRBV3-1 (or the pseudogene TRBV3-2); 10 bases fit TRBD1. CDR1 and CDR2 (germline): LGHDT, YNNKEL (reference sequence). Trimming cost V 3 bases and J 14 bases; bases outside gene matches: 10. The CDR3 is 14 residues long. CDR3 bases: TGTGCCAGCAGCCAGGGACAGGGGACACCCGCGGAGTTCTTC. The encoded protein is CASSQGQGTPAEFF.

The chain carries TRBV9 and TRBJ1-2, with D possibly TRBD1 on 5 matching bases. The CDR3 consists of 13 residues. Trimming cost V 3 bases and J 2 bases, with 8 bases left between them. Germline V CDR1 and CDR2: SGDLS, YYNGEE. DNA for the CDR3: TGTGCCAGCAGCGGGGACGGGAACTATGGCTACACCTTC. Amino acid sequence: CASSGDGNYGYTF.

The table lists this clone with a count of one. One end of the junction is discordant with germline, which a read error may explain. CDR3 loop: CASGPPVEF. CDR3 DNA sequence: TGTGCCAGCGGGCCCCCCGTCGAGTTT. The chain couples TRBV25-1 to TRBJ2-3; D is undetermined. This CDR3 has 9 residues. Germline V lookup: CDR1 MGHDK, CDR2 SYGVNS.

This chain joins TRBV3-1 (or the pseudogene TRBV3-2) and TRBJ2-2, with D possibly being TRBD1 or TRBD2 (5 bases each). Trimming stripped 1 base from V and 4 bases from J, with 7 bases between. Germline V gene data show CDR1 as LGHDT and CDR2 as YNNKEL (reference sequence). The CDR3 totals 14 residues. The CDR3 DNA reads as TGTGCCAGCAGCCAAGGGGGGAGCACCGGGGAGCTGTTTTTT. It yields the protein CASSQGGSTGELFF.

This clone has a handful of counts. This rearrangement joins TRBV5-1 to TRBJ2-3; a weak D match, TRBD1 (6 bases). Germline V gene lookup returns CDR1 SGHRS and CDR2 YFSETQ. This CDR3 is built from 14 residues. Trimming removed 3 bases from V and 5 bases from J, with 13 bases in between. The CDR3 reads CASSSQAGEDTQYF. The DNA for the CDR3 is TGCGCCAGCAGCTCGCAAGCAGGGGAAGATACGCAGTATTTT.

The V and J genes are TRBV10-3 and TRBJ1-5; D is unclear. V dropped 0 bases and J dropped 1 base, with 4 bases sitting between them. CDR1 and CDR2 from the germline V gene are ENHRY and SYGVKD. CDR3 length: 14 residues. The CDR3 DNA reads TGTGCCATCAGTGAGTCGGGGAGCAATCAGCCCCAGCATTTT. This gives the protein CAISESGSNQPQHF.

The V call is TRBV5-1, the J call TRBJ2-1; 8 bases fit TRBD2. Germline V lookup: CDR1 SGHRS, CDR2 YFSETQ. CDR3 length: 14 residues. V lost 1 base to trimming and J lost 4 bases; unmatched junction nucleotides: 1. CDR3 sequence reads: CASSLPSGYNEQFF. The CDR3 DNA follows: TGCGCCAGCAGCTTGCCTAGCGGGTACAATGAGCAGTTCTTC. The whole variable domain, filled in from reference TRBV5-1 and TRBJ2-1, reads KAGVTQTPRYLIKTRGQQVTLSCSPISGHRSVSWYQQTPGQGLQFLFEYFSETQRNKGNFPGRFSGRQFSNSRSEMNVSTLELGDSALYLCASSLPSGYNEQFFGPGTRLTVL.

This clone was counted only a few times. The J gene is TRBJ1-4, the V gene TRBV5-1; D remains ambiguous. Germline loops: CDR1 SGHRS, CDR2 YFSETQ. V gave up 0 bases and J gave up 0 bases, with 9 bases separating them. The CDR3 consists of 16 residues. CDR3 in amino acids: CASSLGRTPTNEKLFF. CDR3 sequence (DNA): TGCGCCAGCAGCTTGGGACGCACGCCAACTAATGAAAAACTGTTTTTT.

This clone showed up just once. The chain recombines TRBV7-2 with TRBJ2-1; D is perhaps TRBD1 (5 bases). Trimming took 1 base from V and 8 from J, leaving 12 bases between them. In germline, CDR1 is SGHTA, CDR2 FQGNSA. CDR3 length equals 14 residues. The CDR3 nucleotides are TGTGCCAGCAGCTTAGGTTGGGGCCCGTATGAGCAGTTCTTC. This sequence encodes CASSLGWGPYEQFF.

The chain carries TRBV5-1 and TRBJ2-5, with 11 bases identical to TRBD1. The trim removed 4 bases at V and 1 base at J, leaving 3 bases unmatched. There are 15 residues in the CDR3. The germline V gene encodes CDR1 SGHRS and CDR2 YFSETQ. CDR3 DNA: TGCGCCAGCAGCAGGGGACAGGGGGTCCAAGAGACCCAGTACTTC. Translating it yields CASSRGQGVQETQYF.

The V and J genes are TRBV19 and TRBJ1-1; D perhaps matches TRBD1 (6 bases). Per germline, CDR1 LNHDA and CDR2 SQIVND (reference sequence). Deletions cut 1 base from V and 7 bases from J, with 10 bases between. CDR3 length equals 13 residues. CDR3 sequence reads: CASSIGQGNEAFF. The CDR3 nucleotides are TGTGCCAGTAGTATAGGCCAGGGGAATGAAGCTTTCTTT.

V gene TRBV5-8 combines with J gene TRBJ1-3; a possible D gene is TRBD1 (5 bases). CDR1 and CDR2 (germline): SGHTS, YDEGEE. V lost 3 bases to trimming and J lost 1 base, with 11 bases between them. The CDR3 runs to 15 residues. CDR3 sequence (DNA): TGTGCCAGCAGCTCTAGACAGTTATCTGGAAACACCATATATTTT. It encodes CASSSRQLSGNTIYF.

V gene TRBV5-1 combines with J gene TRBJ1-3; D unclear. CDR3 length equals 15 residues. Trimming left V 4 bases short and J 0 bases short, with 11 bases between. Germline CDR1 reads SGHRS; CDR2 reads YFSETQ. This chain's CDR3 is CASSNPQASGNTIYF. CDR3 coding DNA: TGCGCCAGCAGCAACCCGCAGGCCTCTGGAAACACCATATATTTT.

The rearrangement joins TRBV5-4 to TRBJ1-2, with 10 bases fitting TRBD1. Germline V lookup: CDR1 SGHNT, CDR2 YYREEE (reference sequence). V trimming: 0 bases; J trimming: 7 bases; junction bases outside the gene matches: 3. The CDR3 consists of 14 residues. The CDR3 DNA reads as TGTGCCAGCAGCTTGGGACAGGGGGCGACTGGCTACACCTTC. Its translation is CASSLGQGATGYTF.

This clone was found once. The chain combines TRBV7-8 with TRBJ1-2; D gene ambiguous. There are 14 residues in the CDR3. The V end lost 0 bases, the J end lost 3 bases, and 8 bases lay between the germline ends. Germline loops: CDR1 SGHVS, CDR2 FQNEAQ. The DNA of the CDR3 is TGTGCCAGCAGCTTAGCGAGGGTGGACTATGGCTACACCTTC. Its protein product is CASSLARVDYGYTF. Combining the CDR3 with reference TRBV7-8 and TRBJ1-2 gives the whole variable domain GAGVSQSPRYKVAKRGQDVALRCDPISGHVSLFWYQQALGQGPEFLTYFQNEAQLDKSGLPSDRFFAERPEGSVSTLKIQRTQQEDSAVYLCASSLARVDYGYTFGSGTRLTVV.

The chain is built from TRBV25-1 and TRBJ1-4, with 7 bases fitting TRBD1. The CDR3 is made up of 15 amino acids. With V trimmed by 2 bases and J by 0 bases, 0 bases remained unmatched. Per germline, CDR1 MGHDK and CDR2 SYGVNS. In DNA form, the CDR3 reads TGTGCCAGCAGTGAACAGGGGGCAACTAATGAAAAACTGTTTTTT. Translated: CASSEQGATNEKLFF.

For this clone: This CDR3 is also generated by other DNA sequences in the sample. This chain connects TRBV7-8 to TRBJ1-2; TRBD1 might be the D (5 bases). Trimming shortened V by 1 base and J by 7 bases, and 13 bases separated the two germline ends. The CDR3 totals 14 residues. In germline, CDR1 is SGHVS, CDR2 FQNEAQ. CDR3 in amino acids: CASSLGGAGGGYTF. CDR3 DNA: TGTGCCAGCAGCTTAGGAGGGGCGGGGGGTGGCTACACCTTC.

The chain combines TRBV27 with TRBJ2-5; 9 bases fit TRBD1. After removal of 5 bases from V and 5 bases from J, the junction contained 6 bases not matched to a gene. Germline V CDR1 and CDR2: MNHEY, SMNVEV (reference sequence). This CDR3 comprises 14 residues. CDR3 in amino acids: CASSPWDRVETQYF. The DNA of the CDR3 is TGTGCCAGCAGTCCCTGGGACAGGGTGGAGACCCAGTACTTC.

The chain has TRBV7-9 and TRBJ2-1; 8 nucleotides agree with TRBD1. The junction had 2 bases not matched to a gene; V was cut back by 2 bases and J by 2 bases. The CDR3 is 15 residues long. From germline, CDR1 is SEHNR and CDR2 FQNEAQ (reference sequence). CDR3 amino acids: CASSLTTGAYNEQFF. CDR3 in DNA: TGTGCCAGCAGCTTAACGACAGGGGCCTACAATGAGCAGTTCTTC.

The CDR3 DNA is TGTGCCAGCAGTTCACCTACAGAAGGGAGCTCCTACGAGCAGTACGTC. Its protein is CASSSPTEGSSYEQYV. This chain connects TRBV28 to TRBJ2-7; TRBD2 is a possible D gene (5 bases). The CDR3 loop spans 16 amino acids. Germline assignment: CDR1 MDHEN and CDR2 SYDVKM. The V gene lost 4 bases and the J gene lost 0 bases, with 16 bases spanning the gap.

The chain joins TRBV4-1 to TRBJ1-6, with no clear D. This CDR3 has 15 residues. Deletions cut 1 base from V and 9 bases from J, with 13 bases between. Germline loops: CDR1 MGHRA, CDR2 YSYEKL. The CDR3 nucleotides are TGCGCCAGCAGCCAAGGGACCGTCTCGAGTTCACCCCTCCACTTT. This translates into CASSQGTVSSSPLHF.

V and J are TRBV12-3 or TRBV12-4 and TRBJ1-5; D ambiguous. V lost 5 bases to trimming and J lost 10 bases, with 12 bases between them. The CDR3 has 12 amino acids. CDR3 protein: CASSLGESPQHF. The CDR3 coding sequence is TGTGCCAGCAGTCTAGGTGAATCACCCCAGCATTTT.

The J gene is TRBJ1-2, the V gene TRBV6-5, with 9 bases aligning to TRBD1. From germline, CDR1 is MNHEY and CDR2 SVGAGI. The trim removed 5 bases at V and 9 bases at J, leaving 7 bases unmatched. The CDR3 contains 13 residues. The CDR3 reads CASSTTGQGRYTF. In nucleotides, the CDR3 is TGTGCCAGCAGTACCACGGGACAGGGTCGCTACACCTTC.

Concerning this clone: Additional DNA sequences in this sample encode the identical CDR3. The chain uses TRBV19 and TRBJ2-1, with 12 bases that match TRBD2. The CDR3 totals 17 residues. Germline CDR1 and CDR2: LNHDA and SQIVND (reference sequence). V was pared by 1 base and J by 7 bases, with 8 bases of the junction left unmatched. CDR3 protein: CASSIGASGGARNEQFF. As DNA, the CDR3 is TGTGCCAGTAGTATAGGGGCTAGCGGGGGGGCGCGGAATGAGCAGTTCTTC.

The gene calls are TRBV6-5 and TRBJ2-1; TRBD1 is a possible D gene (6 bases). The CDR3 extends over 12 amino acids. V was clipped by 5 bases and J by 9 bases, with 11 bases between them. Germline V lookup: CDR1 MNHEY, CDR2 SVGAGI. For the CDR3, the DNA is TGTGCCAGCAGTCAGGGGATATCTGAGCAGTTCTTC. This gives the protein CASSQGISEQFF.

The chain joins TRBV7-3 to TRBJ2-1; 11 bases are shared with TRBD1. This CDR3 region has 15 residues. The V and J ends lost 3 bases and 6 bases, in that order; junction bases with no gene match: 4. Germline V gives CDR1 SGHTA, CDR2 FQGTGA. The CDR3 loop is CASSFPGQGGNEQFF. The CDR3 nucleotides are TGTGCCAGCAGCTTCCCGGGACAGGGGGGCAATGAGCAGTTCTTC. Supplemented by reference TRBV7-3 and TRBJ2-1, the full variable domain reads GAGVSQTPSNKVTEKGKYVELRCDPISGHTALYWYRQSLGQGPEFLIYFQGTGAADDSGLPNDRFFAVRPEGSVSTLKIQRTERGDSAVYLCASSFPGQGGNEQFFGPGTRLTVL.

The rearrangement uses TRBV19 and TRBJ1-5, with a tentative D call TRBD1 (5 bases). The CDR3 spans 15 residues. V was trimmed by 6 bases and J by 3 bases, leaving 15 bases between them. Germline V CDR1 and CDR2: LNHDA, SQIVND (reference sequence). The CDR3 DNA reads TGTGCCAGTAGACGACAGACAGAGATCAATCAGCCCCAGCATTTT. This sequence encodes CASRRQTEINQPQHF.

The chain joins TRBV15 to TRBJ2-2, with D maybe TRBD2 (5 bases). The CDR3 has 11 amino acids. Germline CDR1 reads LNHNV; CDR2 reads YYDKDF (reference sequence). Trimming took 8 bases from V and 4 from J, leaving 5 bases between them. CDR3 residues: CATAGTGELFF. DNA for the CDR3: TGTGCCACCGCGGGCACCGGGGAGCTGTTTTTT.

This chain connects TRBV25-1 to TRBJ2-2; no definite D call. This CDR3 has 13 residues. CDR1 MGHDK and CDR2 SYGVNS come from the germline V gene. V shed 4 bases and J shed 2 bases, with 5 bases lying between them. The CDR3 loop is CASSGVNTGELFF. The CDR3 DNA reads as TGTGCCAGCAGTGGGGTTAACACCGGGGAGCTGTTTTTT.

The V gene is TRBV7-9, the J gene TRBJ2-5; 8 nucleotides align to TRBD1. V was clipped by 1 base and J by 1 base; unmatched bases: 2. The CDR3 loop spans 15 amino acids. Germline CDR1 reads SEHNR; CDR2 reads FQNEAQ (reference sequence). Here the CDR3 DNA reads TGTGCCAGCAGCTTAGGGACAGGGCCCCAAGAGACCCAGTACTTC. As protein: CASSLGTGPQETQYF.

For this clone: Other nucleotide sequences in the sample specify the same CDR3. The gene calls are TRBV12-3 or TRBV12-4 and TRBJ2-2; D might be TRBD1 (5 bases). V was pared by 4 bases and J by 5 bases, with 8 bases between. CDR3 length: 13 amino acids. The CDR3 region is CASSSQGTGELFF. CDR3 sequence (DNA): TGTGCCAGCAGTTCCCAGGGTACCGGGGAGCTGTTTTTT.